This T cell receptor (beta chain) derives from a study of T cell responses to AZD1222 COVID-19 vaccine. Study-wide findings and caveats: In the spike-specific TCR repertoire, nearly half reportedly target unmutated variant regions. At study baseline, merely more than 5 AZD1222 recipients were seropositive. Donor demographics were predominantly white British with a female majority; clonal diversity may be underestimated. When two AZD1222 doses had been given, Spike-specific TCR breadth and depth rose.

Concerning this clone: The antigen remains unidentified.

Sequenced by immunoSEQ multiplex PCR; TCRdb stores in-frame clones only, minus some. This table has under 130,000 clones, roughly nine tenths appearing once. The specimen was peripheral blood, collected 28 days after the second AZD1222 dose. This TCR was recovered from an adult who received the AZD1222 COVID-19 vaccine.

This CDR3 is CASSPGTGYFYGYTF. The CDR3 nucleotides read TGTGCCAGCAGCCCCGGGACAGGGTATTTCTATGGCTACACCTTC. The chain uses TRBV5-5 and TRBJ1-2, with 9 bases fitting TRBD1. CDR1 and CDR2 (germline): SGHKS, YYEKEE (reference sequence). The CDR3 loop spans 15 amino acids. Trimming at V came to 4 bases and at J to 4 bases, leaving 8 bases not matched to a gene.